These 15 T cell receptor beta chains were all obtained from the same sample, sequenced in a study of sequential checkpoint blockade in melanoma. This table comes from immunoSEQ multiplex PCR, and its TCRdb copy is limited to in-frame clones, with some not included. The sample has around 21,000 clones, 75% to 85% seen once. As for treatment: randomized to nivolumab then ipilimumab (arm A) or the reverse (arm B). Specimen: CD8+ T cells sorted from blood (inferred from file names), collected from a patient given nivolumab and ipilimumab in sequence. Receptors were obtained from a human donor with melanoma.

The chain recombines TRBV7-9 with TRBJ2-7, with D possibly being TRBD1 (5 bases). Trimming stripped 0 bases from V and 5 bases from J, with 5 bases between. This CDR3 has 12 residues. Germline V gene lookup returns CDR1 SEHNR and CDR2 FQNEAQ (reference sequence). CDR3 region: CASSLAGDEQYF. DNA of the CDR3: TGTGCCAGCAGCTTAGCAGGGGACGAGCAGTACTTC.

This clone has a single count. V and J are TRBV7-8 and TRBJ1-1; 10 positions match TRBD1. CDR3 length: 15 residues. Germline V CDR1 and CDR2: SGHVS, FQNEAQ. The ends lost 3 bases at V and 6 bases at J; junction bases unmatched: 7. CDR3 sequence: CASSFGTGATPEAFF. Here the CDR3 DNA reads TGTGCCAGCAGCTTTGGGACAGGGGCAACGCCTGAAGCTTTCTTT.

CDR3 in amino acids: CASSQEVGEVRIDYGYTF. The CDR3 coding sequence is TGTGCCAGCAGCCAAGAGGTAGGGGAAGTACGAATAGACTATGGCTACACCTTC. The chain has TRBV4-2 and TRBJ1-2; weak D call: TRBD1 (5 bases). Trimming stripped 0 bases from V and 3 bases from J, with 20 bases between. Germline lookup yields CDR1 LGHNA and CDR2 YNFKEQ. CDR3 length: 18 residues.

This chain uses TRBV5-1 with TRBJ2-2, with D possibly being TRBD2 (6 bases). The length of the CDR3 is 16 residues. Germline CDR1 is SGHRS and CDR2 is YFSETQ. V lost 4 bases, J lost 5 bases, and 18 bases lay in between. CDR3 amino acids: CASSLKSPGDTGELFF. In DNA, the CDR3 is TGCGCCAGCAGCCTGAAAAGTCCGGGAGATACCGGGGAGCTGTTTTTT.

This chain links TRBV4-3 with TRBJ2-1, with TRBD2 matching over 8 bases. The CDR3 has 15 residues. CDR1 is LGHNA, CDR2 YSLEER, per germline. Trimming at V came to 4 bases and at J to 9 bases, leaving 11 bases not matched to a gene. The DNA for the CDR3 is TGCGCCAGCAGCCCGGCTAGCGGGTTGGGGAGTGAGCAGTTCTTC. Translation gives CASSPASGLGSEQFF.

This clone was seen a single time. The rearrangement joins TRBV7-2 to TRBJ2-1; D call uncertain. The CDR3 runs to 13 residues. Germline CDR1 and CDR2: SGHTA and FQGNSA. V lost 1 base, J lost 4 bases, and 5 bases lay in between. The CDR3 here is CASSLVTYNEQFF. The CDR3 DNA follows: TGTGCCAGCAGCTTAGTAACTTACAATGAGCAGTTCTTC.

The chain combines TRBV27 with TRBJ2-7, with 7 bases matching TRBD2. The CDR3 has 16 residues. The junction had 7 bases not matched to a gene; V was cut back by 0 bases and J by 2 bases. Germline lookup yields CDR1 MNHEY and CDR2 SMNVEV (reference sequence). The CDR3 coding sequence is TGTGCCAGCAGTTTATCTACCGGGGGAGGGCCCTACGAGCAGTACTTC. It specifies CASSLSTGGGPYEQYF.

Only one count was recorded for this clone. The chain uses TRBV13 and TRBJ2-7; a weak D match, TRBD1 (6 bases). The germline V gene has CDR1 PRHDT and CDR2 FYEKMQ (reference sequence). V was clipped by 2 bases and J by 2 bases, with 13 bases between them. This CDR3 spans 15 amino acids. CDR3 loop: CASSLNRAGAYEQYF. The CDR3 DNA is TGTGCCAGCAGCTTAAATCGTGCAGGGGCCTACGAGCAGTACTTC.

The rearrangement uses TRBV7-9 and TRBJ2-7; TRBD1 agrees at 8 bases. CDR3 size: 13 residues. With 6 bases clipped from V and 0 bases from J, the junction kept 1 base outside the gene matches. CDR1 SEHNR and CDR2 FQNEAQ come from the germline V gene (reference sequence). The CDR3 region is CASRTGGSYEQYF. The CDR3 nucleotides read TGTGCCAGCAGAACAGGGGGCTCCTACGAGCAGTACTTC.

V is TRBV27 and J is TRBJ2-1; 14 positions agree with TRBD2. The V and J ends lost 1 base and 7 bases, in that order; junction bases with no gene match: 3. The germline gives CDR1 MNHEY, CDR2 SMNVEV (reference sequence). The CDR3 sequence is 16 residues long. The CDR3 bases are TGTGCCAGCAGTTTATTGACTAGCGGGGGGGCTAATGAGCAGTTCTTC. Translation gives CASSLLTSGGANEQFF.

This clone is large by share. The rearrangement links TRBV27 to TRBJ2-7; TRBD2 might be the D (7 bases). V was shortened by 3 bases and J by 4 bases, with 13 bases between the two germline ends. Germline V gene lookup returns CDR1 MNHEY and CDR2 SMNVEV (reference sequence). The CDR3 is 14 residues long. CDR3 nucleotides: TGTGCCAGCAGTTTGCGGGGGCCAGGTTACGAGCAGTACTTC. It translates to CASSLRGPGYEQYF.

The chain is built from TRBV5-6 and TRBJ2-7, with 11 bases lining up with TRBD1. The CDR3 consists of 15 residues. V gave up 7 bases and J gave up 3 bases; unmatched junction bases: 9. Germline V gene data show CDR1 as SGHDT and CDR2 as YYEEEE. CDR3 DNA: TGTGCCAGCTTTGACGGGGACAGGGGGATCTACGAGCAGTACTTC. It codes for CASFDGDRGIYEQYF.

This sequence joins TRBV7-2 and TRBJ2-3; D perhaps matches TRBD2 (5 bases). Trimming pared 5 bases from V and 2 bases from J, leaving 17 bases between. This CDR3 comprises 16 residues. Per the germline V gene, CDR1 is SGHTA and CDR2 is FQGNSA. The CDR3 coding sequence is TGTGCCAGCAGCGAAGCGGTCGGGGTTTTCACAGATACGCAGTATTTT. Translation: CASSEAVGVFTDTQYF.

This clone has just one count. This CDR3 reads CASSESATGELFF. The DNA of the CDR3 is TGCGCCAGCAGTGAGTCGGCAACCGGGGAGCTGTTTTTT. The chain employs TRBV10-1 and TRBJ2-2; unclear D gene. CDR1 WNHNN and CDR2 SYGVQD come from the germline V gene (reference sequence). V shed 0 bases and J shed 5 bases, with 4 bases lying between them. This CDR3 region has 13 residues.

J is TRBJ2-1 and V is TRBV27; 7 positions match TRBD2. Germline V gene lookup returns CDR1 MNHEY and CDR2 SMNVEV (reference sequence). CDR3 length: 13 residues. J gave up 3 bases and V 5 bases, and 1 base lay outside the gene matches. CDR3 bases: TGTGCCAGCAGTCTAGCGGTCTACAATGAGCAGTTCTTC. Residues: CASSLAVYNEQFF.